Listed below are T cell receptor beta chains from one sample, sequenced in a study of blood T cell repertoires in COVID-19. Profiling relied on immunoSEQ multiplex PCR, and the TCRdb table lists in-frame clones only, not all of them. The table records approximately 200,000 clones, 86% of them present only once. Specimen: PBMCs or T cells enriched from blood (not recorded which). Every receptor here comes from a woman under 40 who had been exposed to COVID-19. CDR3s include the opening cysteine and the closing phenylalanine or tryptophan. The order of the fields is V gene, J gene, D gene, clone size, CDR3 DNA, CDR3 protein. D genes are given only for firm matches. Expanded clones are given a class, and other clones once, few, many or no size at all.

TRBV12-3/TRBV12-4,TRBJ1-1,-,-,TGTGCCAGCAGCCAATACACTGAAGCTTTCTTT,CASSQYTEAFF
TRBV5-1,TRBJ2-1,TRBD2,-,TGCGCCAGCAGCTTGGGACTAGCGGGGCGCTCCTACAATGAGCAGTTCTTC,CASSLGLAGRSYNEQFF
TRBV5-1,TRBJ1-1,TRBD1,few,TGCGCCAGCTGGGGACAGGGGGCTGAAGCTTTCTTT,CASWGQGAEAFF
TRBV5-4,TRBJ2-4,-,few,TGTGCCAGCAGCTTGGCCGCGGGCGGGGCTCAAAACATTCAGTACTTC,CASSLAAGGAQNIQYF
TRBV6-5,TRBJ1-2,-,-,TGTGCCAGCATCTCAGGAGGTTTAGGCTATGGCTACACCTTC,CASISGGLGYGYTF
TRBV2,TRBJ2-3,-,-,TGTGCCAGCAACCCGGGGGAGGGCACAGATACGCAGTATTTT,CASNPGEGTDTQYF
TRBV9,TRBJ2-2,-,-,TGTGCCAGCAGCTCGGGACTTCTAAACACCGGGGAGCTGTTTTTT,CASSSGLLNTGELFF
TRBV2,TRBJ1-6,-,-,TGTGCCAGCAGTGAACAGGCACTCTCACCCCTCCACTTT,CASSEQALSPLHF
TRBV6-5,TRBJ1-2,-,-,TGTGCCAGCAGTTACGGGGGGACTGGCTACACCTTC,CASSYGGTGYTF
TRBV5-8,TRBJ1-4,-,-,TGTGCCAGCAGCTTGGACAGATTTGAAAAACTGTTTTTT,CASSLDRFEKLFF
TRBV15,TRBJ1-4,-,-,TGTGCCACCAGCGGGGGGGCCTACGAAAAACTGTTTTTT,CATSGGAYEKLFF
TRBV15,TRBJ1-5,-,-,TGTGCCACCAGCAGAGAGCTATACAGGCATAGCAATCAGCCCCAGCATTTT,CATSRELYRHSNQPQHF
TRBV27,TRBJ2-5,-,-,TGTGCCAGCACCCCTAAATCGGGGGAAAGAGAGACCCAGTACTTC,CASTPKSGERETQYF
TRBV9,TRBJ1-2,TRBD1,-,TGTGCCAGCAGCGGGACAGGGCGGGGCTACACCTTC,CASSGTGRGYTF